These T cell receptor beta chains were read from a single sample in a study of control samples from healthy donors and cancer patients. Sequencing was performed with immunoSEQ multiplex PCR; in TCRdb, only in-frame clones are kept and a portion is missing. This sample has 55,000 to 65,000 clones, with approximately 89% found just once. Sequencing was done on a sample of PBMCs. The origin of the receptors is a woman aged 60-75 years with lung cancer. CDR3s include the opening cysteine and the closing phenylalanine or tryptophan. D genes are given only for firm matches. Expanded clones get a size class; other rows say once, few or many, or leave the size out.

TRBJ2-7 . 14 . TRBV11-2 TGTGCCAGCAGCTTACGTCAGGGCTCCTACGAGCAGTACTTC CASSLRQGSYEQYF
TRBJ2-7 . 19 TRBD2 TRBV29-1 TGCAGCGTTGAAATAGCGGCAGGGGCTAGCGGGGGGGCCTCCGTCGAGCAGTACTTC CSVEIAAGASGGASVEQYF
TRBJ1-2 . 14 . TRBV7-9 TGTGCCAGCAGTACCAGGGGAGAGCTTTATGGCTACACCTTC CASSTRGELYGYTF
TRBJ2-3 . 15 TRBD2 TRBV3-1/TRBV3-2 TGTGCCAGCAGCCCTGGGGTAGCGGGAGAAGATACGCAGTATTTT CASSPGVAGEDTQYF
TRBJ2-7 . 16 TRBD2 TRBV3-1/TRBV3-2 TGTGCCAGCAGCCTGACGGGGCGGGAGCCTTCCTACGAGCAGTACTTC CASSLTGREPSYEQYF
TRBJ1-6 . 15 . TRBV5-6 TGTGCCAGCAGCTTACGGGGCCGGTATAATTCACCCCTCCACTTT CASSLRGRYNSPLHF
TRBJ1-6 once 16 . TRBV4-1 TGCGCCAGCAGCCAACTTACGGGCAGCAATAATTCACCCCTCCACTTT CASSQLTGSNNSPLHF
TRBJ2-1 . 15 . TRBV7-3 TGTGCCAGCAGCTTTTGGGGGGTTGAAAGGGATGAGCAGTTCTTC CASSFWGVERDEQFF
TRBJ2-2 . 16 TRBD1 TRBV18 TGTGCCAGCTCACCAGCGGCGACAGGGGAGGCCGGGGAGCTGTTTTTT CASSPAATGEAGELFF
TRBJ1-5 . 15 TRBD1 TRBV6-5 TGTGCCAGCAGGGTGGGACAGGGCAGGGTTTGGCCCCAGCATTTT CASRVGQGRVWPQHF
TRBJ1-4 . 14 TRBD1 TRBV5-1 TGCGCCAGCAGTCGGGACAGGGGATATGAAAAACTGTTTTTT CASSRDRGYEKLFF
TRBJ2-5 . 16 TRBD2 TRBV5-1 TGCGCCAGCAGCTTGGCCCCAGCGGGGGGGCAAGAGACCCAGTACTTC CASSLAPAGGQETQYF
TRBJ1-5 . 15 TRBD1 TRBV15 TGTGCCACCAGCACAGGACAGGGGCTCGGTCCGCCCCAGCATTTT CATSTGQGLGPPQHF
TRBJ1-2 . 14 TRBD1 TRBV5-1 TGCGCCAGCAGCCAGGGACAGAACGTCTATGGCTACACCTTC CASSQGQNVYGYTF
TRBJ1-2 . 14 . TRBV2 TGTGCCAGCAGTGGCGACCCACCTAACTATGGCTACACCTTC CASSGDPPNYGYTF
TRBJ2-2 . 15 . TRBV5-1 TGCGCCAGCAGCTTGCAGAACGCGAACACCGGGGAGCTGTTTTTT CASSLQNANTGELFF
TRBJ2-5 . 14 TRBD2 TRBV28 TGTGCCAGCAGTTTTCTAGCGGGGGCCGGGACCCAGTACTTC CASSFLAGAGTQYF
TRBJ1-6 . 16 . TRBV30 TGTGCCTGGAACTTAGGGGGGGGACGCAATAACTCACCCCTCCACTTT CAWNLGGGRNNSPLHF
TRBJ1-3 . 11 . TRBV20-1 TGCAGTGCTTATCAGGGAAACACCATATATTTT CSAYQGNTIYF
TRBJ2-1 . 16 TRBD1 TRBV5-1 TGCGCCAGCAGCTTGACTGGACAGGGGGCTCACAATGAGCAGTTCTTC CASSLTGQGAHNEQFF